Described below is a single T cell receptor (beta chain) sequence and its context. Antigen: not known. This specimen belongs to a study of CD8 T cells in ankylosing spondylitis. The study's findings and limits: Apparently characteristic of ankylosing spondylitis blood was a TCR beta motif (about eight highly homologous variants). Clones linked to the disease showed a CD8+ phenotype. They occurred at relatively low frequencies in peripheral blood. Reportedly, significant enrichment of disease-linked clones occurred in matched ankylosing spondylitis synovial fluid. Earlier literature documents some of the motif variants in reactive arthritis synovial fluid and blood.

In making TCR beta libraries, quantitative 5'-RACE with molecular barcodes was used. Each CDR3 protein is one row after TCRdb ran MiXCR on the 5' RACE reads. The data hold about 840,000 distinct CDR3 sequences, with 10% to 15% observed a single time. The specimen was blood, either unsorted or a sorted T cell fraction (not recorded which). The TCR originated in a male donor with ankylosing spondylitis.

The CDR3 coding sequence is TGTGCCAGCAGCGTGACAAGCCAAAATGATTCACCCCTCCACTTT. Its translation is CASSVTSQNDSPLHF. The chain couples TRBV9 to TRBJ1-6; the D is unclear. The CDR3 consists of 15 residues. The germline V and J ends were trimmed by 2 bases and 8 bases, with 14 bases remaining between them. The germline CDR1 and CDR2 sequences are SGDLS and YYNGEE. The full variable domain, its missing parts supplied by reference TRBV9 and TRBJ1-6, is DSGVTQTPKHLITATGQRVTLRCSPRSGDLSVYWYQQSLDQGLQFLIQYYNGEERAKGNILERFSAQQFPDLHSELNLSSLELGDSALYFCASSVTSQNDSPLHFGNGTRLTVT.